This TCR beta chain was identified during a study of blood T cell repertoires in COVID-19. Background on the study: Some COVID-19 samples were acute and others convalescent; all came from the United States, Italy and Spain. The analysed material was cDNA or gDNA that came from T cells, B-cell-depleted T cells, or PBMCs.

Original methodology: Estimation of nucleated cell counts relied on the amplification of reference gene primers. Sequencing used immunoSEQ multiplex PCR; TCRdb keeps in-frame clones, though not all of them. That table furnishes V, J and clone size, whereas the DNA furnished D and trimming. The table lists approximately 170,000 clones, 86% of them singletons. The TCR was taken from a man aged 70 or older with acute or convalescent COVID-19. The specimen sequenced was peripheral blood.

DNA of the CDR3: TGCGCCAGCAGCTTGGACGGTTCCAGGGGCCGGGAGCAGTTCTTC. This gives the protein CASSLDGSRGREQFF. V is TRBV5-1 and J is TRBJ2-1; tentatively, D is TRBD1 (6 bases). Trimming stripped 0 bases from V and 10 bases from J, with 17 bases between. Looked up from germline, CDR1 is SGHRS and CDR2 is YFSETQ. The CDR3 runs to 15 residues. Looking up the rest from reference TRBV5-1 and TRBJ2-1 gives the full variable domain: KAGVTQTPRYLIKTRGQQVTLSCSPISGHRSVSWYQQTPGQGLQFLFEYFSETQRNKGNFPGRFSGRQFSNSRSEMNVSTLELGDSALYLCASSLDGSRGREQFFGPGTRLTVL.